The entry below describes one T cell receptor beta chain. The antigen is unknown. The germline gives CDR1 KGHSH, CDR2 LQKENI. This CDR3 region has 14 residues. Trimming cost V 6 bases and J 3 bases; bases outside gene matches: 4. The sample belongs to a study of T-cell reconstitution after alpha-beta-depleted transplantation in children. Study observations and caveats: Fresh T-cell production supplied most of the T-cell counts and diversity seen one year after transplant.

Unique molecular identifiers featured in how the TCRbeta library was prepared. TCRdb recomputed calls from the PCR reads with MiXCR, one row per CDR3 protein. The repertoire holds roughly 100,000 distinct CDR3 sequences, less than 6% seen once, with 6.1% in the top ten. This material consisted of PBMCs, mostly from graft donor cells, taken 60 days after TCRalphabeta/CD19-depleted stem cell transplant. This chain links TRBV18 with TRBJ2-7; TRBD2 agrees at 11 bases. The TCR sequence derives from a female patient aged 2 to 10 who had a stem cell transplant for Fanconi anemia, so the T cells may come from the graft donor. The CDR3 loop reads CASSLGTSGYEQYF. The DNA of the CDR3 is TGTGCCAGCTCGTTAGGGACTAGCGGCTACGAGCAGTACTTC.